This T cell receptor (beta chain) was captured in a study of blood T cell repertoires in COVID-19. Turning to the study itself: Samples representing acute and convalescent COVID-19 were sourced from the United States, Italy and Spain. Sources were T cells, B-cell-depleted T cells, or PBMCs; the material itself was cDNA or gDNA.

The V end was cut by 1 base, the J end by 7 bases, with 8 bases between. This CDR3 spans 13 amino acids. CDR1 MGHDK and CDR2 SYGVNS come from the germline V gene. Per the study methods: Reference gene primer amplification yielded estimated nucleated cell counts. The method was immunoSEQ multiplex PCR; TCRdb's version includes in-frame clones alone and lacks a portion of them. V and J calls and clone size are copied from that table; D and trimming were computed from the DNA. The sample comprises more than 85,000 clones, 85% of which are singletons, and more than 30% rests with the top ten. Sequenced: peripheral blood. This receptor was taken from a man older than 75 with acute or convalescent COVID-19. The chain recombines TRBV25-1 with TRBJ1-5; D is uncertain. The CDR3 region is CASSESGLQPQHF. DNA of the CDR3: TGTGCCAGCAGTGAATCGGGGTTACAGCCCCAGCATTTT.